The clone carrying this TCR beta chain was found a few times. The antigen remains undetermined. The source of the sample is a study of CD8+ T cells in alopecia areata. Study-wide background: Severity in treated patients was scored by percentage of scalp area affected. Findings and limits, study-wide: Uncertain still, given a single nonresponder, is whether baseline CD8+ expansion links to response. Clonality in lesional scalp, especially alopecia totalis/universalis, exceeded that of normal scalp. Expanded CD8+ clones among the top 100, as well as scalp clonality, were significantly decreased by tofacitinib.

This CDR3 is 14 amino acids long. Trimming stripped 1 base from V and 7 bases from J, with 11 bases between. Germline-derived CDR1 and CDR2 are MNHNS and SASEGT. As the sequencing template, cDNA was produced by extracting RNA and reverse transcribing it. Produced via immunoSEQ multiplex PCR; TCRdb's table is partial and in-frame only. The sample consists of about 190,000 clones, 64% of them appearing once. Treatment noted: oral pan-JAK inhibitor, 5-10 mg twice daily. Sample: CD4+ T cells sorted from blood, taken around week 50, from a patient treated with tofacitinib. The chain links TRBV6-1 to TRBJ1-5; no firm D call. This sequence was found in a human donor with alopecia areata. This CDR3 is CASSEERGKQPQHF. The CDR3 bases are TGTGCCAGCAGTGAAGAAAGAGGAAAGCAGCCCCAGCATTTT.